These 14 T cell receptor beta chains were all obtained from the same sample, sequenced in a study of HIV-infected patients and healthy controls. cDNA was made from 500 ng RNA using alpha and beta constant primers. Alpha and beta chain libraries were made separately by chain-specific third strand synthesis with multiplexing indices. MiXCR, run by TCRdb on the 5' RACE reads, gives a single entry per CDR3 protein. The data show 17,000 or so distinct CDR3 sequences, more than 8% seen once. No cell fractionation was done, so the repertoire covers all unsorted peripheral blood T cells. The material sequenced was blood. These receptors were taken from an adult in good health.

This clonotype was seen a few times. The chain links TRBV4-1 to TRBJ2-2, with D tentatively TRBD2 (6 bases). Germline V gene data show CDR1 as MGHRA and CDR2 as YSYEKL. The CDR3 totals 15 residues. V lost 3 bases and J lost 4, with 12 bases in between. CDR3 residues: CASSHSGESTGELFF. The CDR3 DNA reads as TGCGCCAGCAGCCATTCGGGAGAAAGCACCGGGGAGCTGTTTTTT.

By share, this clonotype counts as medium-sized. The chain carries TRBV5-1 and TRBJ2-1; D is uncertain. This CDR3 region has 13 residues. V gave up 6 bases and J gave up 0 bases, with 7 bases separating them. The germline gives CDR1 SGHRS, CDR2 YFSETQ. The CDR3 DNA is TGCGCCAGCAACCTAGGCTCCTACAATGAGCAGTTCTTC. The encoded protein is CASNLGSYNEQFF.

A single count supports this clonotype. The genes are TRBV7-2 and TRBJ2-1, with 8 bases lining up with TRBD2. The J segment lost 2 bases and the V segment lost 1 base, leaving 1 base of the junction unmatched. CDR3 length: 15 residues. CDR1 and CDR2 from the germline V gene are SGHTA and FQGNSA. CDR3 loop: CASSLEAGAYNEQFF. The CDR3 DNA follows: TGTGCCAGCAGCTTAGAAGCGGGAGCCTACAATGAGCAGTTCTTC.

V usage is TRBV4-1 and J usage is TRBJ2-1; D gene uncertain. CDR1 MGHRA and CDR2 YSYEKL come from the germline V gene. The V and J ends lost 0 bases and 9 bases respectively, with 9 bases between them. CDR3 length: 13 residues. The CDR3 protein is CASSQENFPEQFF. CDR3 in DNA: TGCGCCAGCAGCCAAGAAAACTTCCCTGAGCAGTTCTTC.

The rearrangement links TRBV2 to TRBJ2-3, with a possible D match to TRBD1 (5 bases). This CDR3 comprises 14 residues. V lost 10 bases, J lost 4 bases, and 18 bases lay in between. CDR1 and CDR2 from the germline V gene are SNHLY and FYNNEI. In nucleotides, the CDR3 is TGTGCCACCCCTGGGCCTAGGGGATCAGATACGCAGTATTTT. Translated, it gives CATPGPRGSDTQYF.

The CDR3 is CASSIAVVNTEAFF. The CDR3 DNA is TGTGCCAGTAGTATCGCAGTAGTGAACACTGAAGCTTTCTTT. The chain joins TRBV19 to TRBJ1-1; unclear D gene. Deletions cut 3 bases from V and 0 bases from J, with 8 bases between. The germline gives CDR1 LNHDA, CDR2 SQIVND (reference sequence). This CDR3 region has 14 residues.

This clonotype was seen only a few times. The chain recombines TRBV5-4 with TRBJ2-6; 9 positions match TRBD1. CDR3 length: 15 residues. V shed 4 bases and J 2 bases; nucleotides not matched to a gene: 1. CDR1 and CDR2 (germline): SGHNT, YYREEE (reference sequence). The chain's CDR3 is CASSRTGAGANVLTF. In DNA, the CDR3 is TGTGCCAGCAGCCGGACAGGGGCTGGGGCCAACGTCCTGACTTTC.

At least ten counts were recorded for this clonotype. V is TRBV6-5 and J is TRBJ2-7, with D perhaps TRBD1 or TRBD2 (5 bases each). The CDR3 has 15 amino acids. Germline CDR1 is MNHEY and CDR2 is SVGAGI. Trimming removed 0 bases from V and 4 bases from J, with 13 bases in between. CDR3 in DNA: TGTGCCAGCAGTTACTCTCCGGGACCGATGTACGAGCAGTACTTC. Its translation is CASSYSPGPMYEQYF.

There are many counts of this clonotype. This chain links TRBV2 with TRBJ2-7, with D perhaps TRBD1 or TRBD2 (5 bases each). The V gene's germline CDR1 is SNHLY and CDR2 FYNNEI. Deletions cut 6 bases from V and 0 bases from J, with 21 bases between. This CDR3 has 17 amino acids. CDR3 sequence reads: CASSGWTGTENSYEQYV. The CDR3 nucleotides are TGTGCCAGCAGCGGATGGACCGGGACGGAGAACTCCTACGAGCAGTACGTC.

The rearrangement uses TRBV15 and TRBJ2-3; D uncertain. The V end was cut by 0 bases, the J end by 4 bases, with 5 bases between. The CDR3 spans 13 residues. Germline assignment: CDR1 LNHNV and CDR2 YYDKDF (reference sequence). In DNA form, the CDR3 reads TGTGCCACCAGCAGAGACATTTCAGATACGCAGTATTTT. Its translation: CATSRDISDTQYF.

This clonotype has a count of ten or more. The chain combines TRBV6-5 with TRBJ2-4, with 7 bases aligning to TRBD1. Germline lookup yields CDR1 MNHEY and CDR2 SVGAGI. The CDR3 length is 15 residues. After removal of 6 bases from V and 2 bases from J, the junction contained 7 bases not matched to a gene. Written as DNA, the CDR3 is TGTGCCAGCAGCCCAGGGGGAGTATCCAAAAACATTCAGTACTTC. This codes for CASSPGGVSKNIQYF.

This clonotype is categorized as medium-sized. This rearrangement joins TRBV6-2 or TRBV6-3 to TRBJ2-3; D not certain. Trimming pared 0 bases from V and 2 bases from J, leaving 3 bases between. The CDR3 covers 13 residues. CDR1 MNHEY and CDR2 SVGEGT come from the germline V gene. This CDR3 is CASSYSDTDTQYF. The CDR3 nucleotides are TGTGCCAGCAGTTACTCAGACACAGATACGCAGTATTTT.

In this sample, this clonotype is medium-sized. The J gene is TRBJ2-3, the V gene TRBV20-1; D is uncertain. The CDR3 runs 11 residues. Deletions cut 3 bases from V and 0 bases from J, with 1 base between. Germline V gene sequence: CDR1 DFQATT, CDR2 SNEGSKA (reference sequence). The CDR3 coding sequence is TGCAGTGCTAGCAGCACAGATACGCAGTATTTT. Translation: CSASSTDTQYF.

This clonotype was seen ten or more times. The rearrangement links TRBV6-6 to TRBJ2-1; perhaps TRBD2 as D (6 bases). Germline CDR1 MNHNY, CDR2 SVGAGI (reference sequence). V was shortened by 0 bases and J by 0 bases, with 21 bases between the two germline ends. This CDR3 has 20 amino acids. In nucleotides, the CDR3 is TGTGCCAGCAGTTACTCAACGGGACTGCTGGACGCGAGCTCCTACAATGAGCAGTTCTTC. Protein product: CASSYSTGLLDASSYNEQFF.